Listed below are T cell receptor beta chains from one sample, sequenced in a study of blood T cell repertoires in COVID-19. Assay: immunoSEQ multiplex PCR; the TCRdb copy retains only in-frame clones and omits some. The sample yields roughly 390,000 clones, about 85% seen once. What was sequenced was peripheral blood. These receptors were collected from a woman aged 18-29 years with acute or convalescent COVID-19. CDR3s include the opening cysteine and the closing phenylalanine or tryptophan. Each record gives: D gene, J gene, V gene, clone size, CDR3 DNA, CDR3 protein. The D gene is left open where the match is weak. Clone size is stated in some rows and not others, as once, few, many or a class when expanded.

d_call: TRBD2
j_call: TRBJ2-1
v_call: TRBV7-8
clone_size: once
cdr3_nt: TGTGCCAGCAGCCCGCGGGGCGGGAGGGCTAACAATGAGCAGTTCTTC
cdr3_aa: CASSPRGGRANNEQFF

d_call: -
j_call: TRBJ2-7
v_call: TRBV2
clone_size: -
cdr3_nt: TGTGCCAGCAGTGAAGCGTACAGCGAGCAGTACTTC
cdr3_aa: CASSEAYSEQYF

d_call: TRBD1
j_call: TRBJ1-5
v_call: TRBV6-5
clone_size: -
cdr3_nt: TGTGCCAGCAGTCTTACAGGGGGCGGCAATCAGCCCCAGCATTTT
cdr3_aa: CASSLTGGGNQPQHF

d_call: -
j_call: TRBJ2-5
v_call: TRBV5-1
clone_size: -
cdr3_nt: TGCGCCAGCAGCTTGGGAGAGGTCCAAGAGACCCAGTACTTC
cdr3_aa: CASSLGEVQETQYF

d_call: -
j_call: TRBJ2-1
v_call: TRBV5-6
clone_size: -
cdr3_nt: TGTGCCAGCAGCTTGGGATTAGGGACTCTGTACAATGAGCAGTTCTTC
cdr3_aa: CASSLGLGTLYNEQFF

d_call: -
j_call: TRBJ2-3
v_call: TRBV6-4
clone_size: -
cdr3_nt: TGTGCCAGCAGTGCCGGGGTGAGCACAGATACGCAGTATTTT
cdr3_aa: CASSAGVSTDTQYF

d_call: -
j_call: TRBJ2-1
v_call: TRBV9
clone_size: -
cdr3_nt: TGTGCCAGCAGCGCGGGGGTCGGAGAGCAGTTCTTC
cdr3_aa: CASSAGVGEQFF

d_call: -
j_call: TRBJ1-4
v_call: TRBV6-1
clone_size: -
cdr3_nt: TGTGCCAGCAGTGAAATGGACTTGTATGAAAAACTGTTTTTT
cdr3_aa: CASSEMDLYEKLFF

d_call: TRBD1
j_call: TRBJ2-5
v_call: TRBV14
clone_size: -
cdr3_nt: TGTGCCAGCAGCCTCCTATGGACAGGGACACAAGAGACCCAGTACTTC
cdr3_aa: CASSLLWTGTQETQYF

d_call: -
j_call: TRBJ1-2
v_call: TRBV2
clone_size: -
cdr3_nt: TGTGCCAGCAGTGAAGCGCGGGGACTTAACTATGGCTACACCTTC
cdr3_aa: CASSEARGLNYGYTF

d_call: -
j_call: TRBJ1-3
v_call: TRBV9
clone_size: -
cdr3_nt: TGTGCCAGCAGCGTACAGTCCTCTGGAAACACCATATATTTT
cdr3_aa: CASSVQSSGNTIYF

d_call: -
j_call: TRBJ1-1
v_call: TRBV28
clone_size: -
cdr3_nt: TGTGCCAGCAGTTTGATTGATAGTTCCCGCACTGAAGCTTTCTTT
cdr3_aa: CASSLIDSSRTEAFF

d_call: -
j_call: TRBJ2-2
v_call: TRBV5-1
clone_size: once
cdr3_nt: TGCGCCAGCAAGTTCTTGCAGGGGAGTACCGGGGAGCTGTTTTTT
cdr3_aa: CASKFLQGSTGELFF

d_call: -
j_call: TRBJ2-2
v_call: TRBV7-3
clone_size: -
cdr3_nt: TGTGCCAGCAGACCCGCAGGGAACACCGGGGAGCTGTTTTTT
cdr3_aa: CASRPAGNTGELFF

d_call: -
j_call: TRBJ1-4
v_call: TRBV19
clone_size: -
cdr3_nt: TGTGCCAGTCGCGCCACAGTTGCAACTAATGAAAAACTGTTTTTT
cdr3_aa: CASRATVATNEKLFF

d_call: -
j_call: TRBJ1-6
v_call: TRBV7-9
clone_size: -
cdr3_nt: TGTGCCAGCAGCTTAGAAATGGCTCATTCACCCCTCCACTTT
cdr3_aa: CASSLEMAHSPLHF

d_call: TRBD2
j_call: TRBJ2-5
v_call: TRBV13
clone_size: -
cdr3_nt: TGTGCCAGCAGCGTAGAGGGTAGCGGGCGGCTAGAAGAGACCCAGTACTTC
cdr3_aa: CASSVEGSGRLEETQYF

d_call: -
j_call: TRBJ1-5
v_call: TRBV4-1
clone_size: -
cdr3_nt: TGCGCCAGCAGCCACTTTCAAGGGGGCAATCAGCCCCAGCATTTT
cdr3_aa: CASSHFQGGNQPQHF

d_call: -
j_call: TRBJ2-7
v_call: TRBV4-1
clone_size: -
cdr3_nt: TGCGCCAGCAGCCGCGCGACAGATTTCGACGAGCAGTACTTC
cdr3_aa: CASSRATDFDEQYF

d_call: TRBD2
j_call: TRBJ2-2
v_call: TRBV4-1
clone_size: -
cdr3_nt: TGCGCCAGCAGCCAAGAGTGGAAAGCGGGAACCGCCGGGGAGCTGTTTTTT
cdr3_aa: CASSQEWKAGTAGELFF

d_call: TRBD1
j_call: TRBJ1-3
v_call: TRBV6-5
clone_size: -
cdr3_nt: TGTGCCAGCAGCTCCCGGACAGGGTGGGGAAACACCATATATTTT
cdr3_aa: CASSSRTGWGNTIYF

d_call: -
j_call: TRBJ2-1
v_call: TRBV19
clone_size: -
cdr3_nt: TGTGCCAGTAGCCTTAGCGGTACTCTCTACAATGAGCAGTTCTTC
cdr3_aa: CASSLSGTLYNEQFF

d_call: -
j_call: TRBJ1-1
v_call: TRBV11-2
clone_size: -
cdr3_nt: TGTGCCAGCAGCTTACAGGTACCTCTTGAAGCTTTCTTT
cdr3_aa: CASSLQVPLEAFF

d_call: -
j_call: TRBJ1-1
v_call: TRBV7-9
clone_size: -
cdr3_nt: TGTGCCAGCAGCCCCAAATACAGGGTTAGCACTGAAGCTTTCTTT
cdr3_aa: CASSPKYRVSTEAFF

d_call: -
j_call: TRBJ1-5
v_call: TRBV27
clone_size: -
cdr3_nt: TGTGCCAGCAGTGTGGACAGAGTATCGCCCCAGCATTTT
cdr3_aa: CASSVDRVSPQHF

d_call: -
j_call: TRBJ2-7
v_call: TRBV4-1
clone_size: -
cdr3_nt: TGCGCCAGCAGCCAAGAGAGCCTCCTCGTCTACGAGCAGTACTTC
cdr3_aa: CASSQESLLVYEQYF

d_call: -
j_call: TRBJ1-6
v_call: TRBV11-3
clone_size: -
cdr3_nt: TGTGCCAGCAGCTCACCAGGGGTCGGGTATAATTCACCCCTCCACTTT
cdr3_aa: CASSSPGVGYNSPLHF

d_call: TRBD1
j_call: TRBJ2-7
v_call: TRBV5-1
clone_size: -
cdr3_nt: TGCGCCAGCAGCTTGACAGGGGATACATCCTCCTACGAGCAGTACTTC
cdr3_aa: CASSLTGDTSSYEQYF

d_call: TRBD1
j_call: TRBJ1-2
v_call: TRBV13
clone_size: -
cdr3_nt: TGTGCCAGCAGCTCCGGGACAGTTAACTATGGCTACACCTTC
cdr3_aa: CASSSGTVNYGYTF